These 26 T cell receptor beta chains were all obtained from the same sample, sequenced in a study of shared clonotypes between healthy human individuals (dated by TCRdb to 2018 to 2021). Library preparation used the immunoSEQ multiplex PCR assay. TCRdb stores this immuneACCESS table with in-frame sequences only. Part of the clones is absent; in the studies checked, under half of the shortfall reflects unresolved V genes, and no reason is known for the rest. The sample contains roughly 700,000 clones, less than 85% of them found a single time. 1.5% to 2% of the sample belongs to the ten largest clones. Sequencing was performed on memory CD4+ T cells sorted from blood. This sample's cell subset or site label indicates: CD45RA-negative fraction. These TCRs come from a woman in her thirties in good health.

There are a few counts of this clone. This sequence joins TRBV6-1 and TRBJ2-2; 8 nucleotides agree with TRBD2. The J segment lost 6 bases and the V segment lost 0 bases, leaving 21 bases of the junction unmatched. There are 21 residues in the CDR3. Per germline, CDR1 MNHNS and CDR2 SASEGT. CDR3 nucleotides: TGTGCCAGCAGTGAAGCGGGCGGCGCTAGCGGGTTTGCACTGGGTTCCGGGGAGCTGTTTTTT. It translates to CASSEAGGASGFALGSGELFF.

Of note for this clone: The sample contains more than one DNA sequence encoding this CDR3. V is TRBV5-1 and J is TRBJ2-1, with 7 nucleotides matching TRBD2. CDR3 length: 15 amino acids. Germline-derived CDR1 and CDR2 are SGHRS and YFSETQ. V dropped 0 bases and J dropped 4; count of bases not matched to a gene: 4. The CDR3, as DNA: TGCGCCAGCAGCTTGGAATCTAGCGGATACAATGAGCAGTTCTTC. Its protein is CASSLESSGYNEQFF.

This chain connects TRBV5-1 to TRBJ1-2; D is uncertain. Trimming left V 0 bases short and J 1 base short, with 10 bases between. The CDR3 sequence is 15 residues long. CDR1 is SGHRS, CDR2 YFSETQ, per germline. The CDR3 spells CASSLESGGNYGYTF. The CDR3 region has the DNA TGCGCCAGCAGCTTGGAATCCGGTGGTAACTATGGCTACACCTTC.

This clone has a handful of counts. The chain combines TRBV5-1 with TRBJ2-6, with D hard to call. Trimming took 1 base from V and 0 from J, leaving 8 bases between them. Germline V gene lookup returns CDR1 SGHRS and CDR2 YFSETQ. There are 16 residues in the CDR3. The CDR3 is CASSLPGSSGANVLTF. As DNA, the CDR3 is TGCGCCAGCAGCTTGCCAGGATCCTCTGGGGCCAACGTCCTGACTTTC.

This rearrangement joins TRBV28 to TRBJ1-1; the D gene is possibly TRBD1 (5 bases). Germline V CDR1 and CDR2: MDHEN, SYDVKM. Deletions cut 5 bases from V and 2 bases from J, with 18 bases between. This CDR3 spans 16 amino acids. The CDR3 DNA reads as TGTGCCAGCAGTACCTCAGGGTATTGGGTAAACACTGAAGCTTTCTTT. Its protein is CASSTSGYWVNTEAFF.

The genes are TRBV5-1 and TRBJ2-1; 11 nucleotides line up with TRBD1. The trim removed 0 bases at V and 15 bases at J, leaving 14 bases unmatched. Germline loops: CDR1 SGHRS, CDR2 YFSETQ. CDR3 length: 16 amino acids. The CDR3 DNA follows: TGCGCCAGCAGCTTGGTAATTGGACAGGGGGCCACCGTCCGGTTCTTC. Its protein is CASSLVIGQGATVRFF.

The rearrangement joins TRBV7-9 to TRBJ2-1, with 11 positions matching TRBD2. The germline CDR1 and CDR2 sequences are SEHNR and FQNEAQ (reference sequence). This CDR3 region has 14 residues. Trimming took 4 bases from V and 8 from J; bases not matched to a gene: 4. This chain's CDR3 is CASSWTSGFYEQFF. The CDR3, as DNA: TGTGCCAGCAGCTGGACTAGCGGGTTCTATGAGCAGTTCTTC.

The CDR3 DNA reads TGTGCCAGCTCGGGTCCCCTACAACACTCCTACAATGAGCAGTTCTTC. Translated: CASSGPLQHSYNEQFF. The rearrangement links TRBV2 to TRBJ2-1; D call uncertain. Germline V gene data show CDR1 as SNHLY and CDR2 as FYNNEI. V lost 8 bases, J lost 0 bases, and 17 bases lay in between. The CDR3 contains 16 residues.

V is TRBV5-1 and J is TRBJ2-7; D is perhaps TRBD2 (6 bases). Germline-derived CDR1 and CDR2 are SGHRS and YFSETQ. This CDR3 has 14 residues. V was cut by 4 bases and J by 7 bases, with 18 bases left in between. CDR3 coding DNA: TGCGCCAGCAGCAGAGACAGTGGAGGGCGTGAGCAGTACTTC. Protein product: CASSRDSGGREQYF.

The chain employs TRBV5-3 and TRBJ2-7, with D tentatively TRBD2 (5 bases). TRBV5-3 is annotated as an ORF whose role is uncertain. V was cut by 3 bases and J by 4 bases, with 11 bases left in between. This CDR3 is built from 13 residues. The CDR3 DNA is TGTGCCAGAAGCTACCTAGCTGGGTACGAGCAGTACTTC. It translates to CARSYLAGYEQYF.

This clone was counted at least ten times. The rearrangement uses TRBV6-5 and TRBJ2-1; 7 bases are a match to TRBD1. The germline CDR1 and CDR2 sequences are MNHEY and SVGAGI. The CDR3 loop spans 15 amino acids. V was pared by 2 bases and J by 3 bases, with 4 bases of the junction left unmatched. CDR3 sequence reads: CASSYRDSDYNEQFF. The CDR3, as DNA: TGTGCCAGCAGTTACCGGGACAGTGACTACAATGAGCAGTTCTTC.

The V gene is TRBV5-1, the J gene TRBJ2-7; TRBD1 aligns across 10 bases. Germline lookup yields CDR1 SGHRS and CDR2 YFSETQ. The CDR3 is made up of 13 amino acids. The V and J ends lost 4 bases and 6 bases, in that order; junction bases with no gene match: 4. Here the CDR3 DNA reads TGCGCCAGCAGCGGGACAGGGGAATCCGAGCAGTACTTC. Its translation: CASSGTGESEQYF.

The genes are TRBV6-1 and TRBJ2-7, with 13 bases lining up with TRBD2. The germline gives CDR1 MNHNS, CDR2 SASEGT. The V and J ends lost 6 bases and 10 bases, in that order; junction bases with no gene match: 6. There are 13 residues in the CDR3. The CDR3 coding sequence is TGTGCCAGCAGACAGGGACTAGCGGGAATACAGTACTTC. Residues: CASRQGLAGIQYF.

In regard to this clone: This same CDR3 is encoded by further DNA sequences in the sample. The chain uses TRBV11-2 and TRBJ2-3; no clear D gene. This CDR3 comprises 13 residues. V lost 1 base and J 4 bases, leaving 6 bases between the germline ends. CDR1 and CDR2 (germline): SGHAT, FQNNGV. DNA of the CDR3: TGTGCCAGCAGCTTAGGTGGACCAGATACGCAGTATTTT. Residues: CASSLGGPDTQYF.

This chain joins TRBV30 and TRBJ1-5, with D perhaps matching TRBD1 (6 bases). With 2 bases removed from V and 7 bases from J, the gap between germline ends came to 12 bases. The V gene's germline CDR1 is GTSNPN and CDR2 SVGIG (reference sequence). There are 13 residues in the CDR3. The CDR3 sequence: CAWSIGGEQPQHF. The CDR3 DNA sequence: TGTGCCTGGAGTATAGGGGGAGAACAGCCCCAGCATTTT. Full variable domain (outside the CDR3, taken from reference TRBV30 and TRBJ1-5): SQTIHQWPATLVQPVGSPLSLECTVEGTSNPNLYWYRQAAGRGLQLLFYSVGIGQISSEVPQNLSASRPQDRQFILSSKKLLLSDSGFYLCAWSIGGEQPQHFGDGTRLSIL.

In this sample, this clone turned up a few times. This chain uses TRBV25-1 with TRBJ1-1; tentatively, D is TRBD1 (6 bases). V lost 3 bases and J 6 bases, leaving 14 bases between the germline ends. The CDR3 has 14 amino acids. The germline CDR1 and CDR2 sequences are MGHDK and SYGVNS. The CDR3, as DNA: TGTGCCAGCAGTGATCAATGGAGGGGGGCTGAAGCTTTCTTT. Amino acids: CASSDQWRGAEAFF.

This clone was observed once. Here the CDR3 DNA reads TGTGCCAGCAGTGAAACCGGGACAGGGACTTACAATGAGCAGTTCTTC. Amino acids: CASSETGTGTYNEQFF. The genes are TRBV25-1 and TRBJ2-1; 9 positions match TRBD1. CDR3 size: 16 residues. From germline, CDR1 is MGHDK and CDR2 SYGVNS. V gave up 2 bases and J gave up 4 bases; unmatched junction bases: 6.

This clone was picked up a small number of times. The rearrangement joins TRBV10-1 to TRBJ1-1, with a tentative D call TRBD1 (5 bases). The CDR3 extends over 14 amino acids. CDR1 WNHNN and CDR2 SYGVQD come from the germline V gene (reference sequence). The V gene lost 2 bases and the J gene lost 3 bases, with 10 bases spanning the gap. As DNA, the CDR3 is TGCGCCAGCAGTGAGCCAGGGATGCACACTGAAGCTTTCTTT. Translated, it gives CASSEPGMHTEAFF.

The chain links TRBV7-3 to TRBJ2-7; tentatively, D is TRBD2 (6 bases). Trimming stripped 4 bases from V and 0 bases from J, with 10 bases between. In germline, CDR1 is SGHTA, CDR2 FQGTGA. This CDR3 spans 14 amino acids. Here the CDR3 DNA reads TGTGCCAGCAGCTCAGGGACTCACTCCTACGAGCAGTACTTC. It is translated as CASSSGTHSYEQYF.

This clone was seen only a few times. The rearrangement uses TRBV6-5 and TRBJ2-7; D may be TRBD2 (5 bases). Germline loops: CDR1 MNHEY, CDR2 SVGAGI. The CDR3 spans 16 residues. Trimming cost V 2 bases and J 0 bases, with 14 bases left between them. The CDR3 region has the DNA TGTGCCAGCAGTTACCAGCAAGCGGCGAGCTCCTACGAGCAGTACTTC. Translation gives CASSYQQAASSYEQYF.

The chain links TRBV6-1 to TRBJ2-7; a possible D gene is TRBD1 (5 bases). The germline V and J ends were trimmed by 5 bases and 3 bases, with 14 bases remaining between them. The V gene's germline CDR1 is MNHNS and CDR2 SASEGT. This CDR3 is 14 amino acids long. The CDR3 DNA follows: TGTGCCAGCAGTTTTAAGTGGGGCCTCTACGAGCAGTACTTC. Translating gives CASSFKWGLYEQYF.

J is TRBJ2-2 and V is TRBV5-4; D not resolved. Germline CDR1 and CDR2: SGHNT and YYREEE (reference sequence). V shed 0 bases and J shed 6 bases, with 12 bases lying between them. The CDR3 length is 15 residues. The CDR3 sequence: CASSLASSLAGELFF. The CDR3 coding sequence is TGTGCCAGCAGCTTGGCATCCTCCCTCGCCGGGGAGCTGTTTTTT.

This chain links TRBV5-3 with TRBJ2-2, with 9 bases fitting TRBD2. TRBV5-3 is marked as an open reading frame, function uncertain. The CDR3 length is 18 residues. The J segment lost 3 bases and the V segment lost 0 bases, leaving 9 bases of the junction unmatched. CDR3 region: CARSLVRWGGRDTGELFF. The CDR3 nucleotides read TGTGCCAGAAGCTTGGTTCGGTGGGGCGGGAGGGACACCGGGGAGCTGTTTTTT.

The chain joins TRBV5-1 to TRBJ2-5, with 10 bases lining up with TRBD2. Trimming took 4 bases from V and 2 from J; bases not matched to a gene: 5. CDR3 length equals 15 residues. Germline assignment: CDR1 SGHRS and CDR2 YFSETQ. This CDR3 is CASSKGLALQETQYF. The CDR3 DNA sequence: TGCGCCAGCAGCAAGGGACTAGCGCTACAAGAGACCCAGTACTTC.

V gene TRBV7-3 combines with J gene TRBJ2-2, with D possibly TRBD2 on 6 matching bases. Trimming stripped 0 bases from V and 3 bases from J, with 11 bases between. CDR1 and CDR2 from the germline V gene are SGHTA and FQGTGA. This CDR3 is built from 16 residues. The CDR3 DNA reads TGTGCCAGCAGCTTAACGGGGGGTTCGGACACCGGGGAGCTGTTTTTT. Its translation is CASSLTGGSDTGELFF. Based on the CDR3 plus reference TRBV7-3 and TRBJ2-2, the full variable domain is GAGVSQTPSNKVTEKGKYVELRCDPISGHTALYWYRQSLGQGPEFLIYFQGTGAADDSGLPNDRFFAVRPEGSVSTLKIQRTERGDSAVYLCASSLTGGSDTGELFFGEGSRLTVL.

V usage is TRBV6-6 and J usage is TRBJ1-5, with D unclear. Trimming left V 0 bases short and J 3 bases short, with 6 bases between. The CDR3 is 14 residues long. Germline V gives CDR1 MNHNY, CDR2 SVGAGI (reference sequence). This CDR3 is CASSYSGSNQPQHF. CDR3 sequence (DNA): TGTGCCAGCAGTTACTCGGGCTCCAATCAGCCCCAGCATTTT.